These 20 T cell receptor beta chains came from one sample sequenced in a study of PD-L1 blockade in urothelial cancer (dated by TCRdb to about 2017). The library was generated by the immunoSEQ multiplex PCR assay. Imported from immuneACCESS, the table was reduced by TCRdb to in-frame sequences with V and J called. These copies leave out some clones; in studies compared against another copy, an unresolved V gene accounts for under half, and the cause of the remainder is not known. For this sample there are about 84,000 clones; about 80% appear just once. Jointly, the top ten make up over 7.5% of the sample. The sample was PBMCs, taken around atezolizumab (anti-PD-L1) treatment. These TCRs come from a man between 65 and 79 years old with urothelial cancer.

The chain carries TRBV5-5 and TRBJ2-1; D is perhaps TRBD1 (6 bases). This CDR3 has 16 amino acids. Trimming removed 0 bases at V and 1 base at J, with 11 bases between. The germline CDR1 and CDR2 sequences are SGHKS and YYEKEE (reference sequence). The CDR3 here is CASSLGWDNSYNEQFF. In DNA, the CDR3 is TGTGCCAGCAGCTTGGGGTGGGACAATTCCTACAATGAGCAGTTCTTC. Filled out from reference TRBV5-5 and TRBJ2-1, the complete variable domain reads DAGVTQSPTHLIKTRGQQVTLRCSPISGHKSVSWYQQVLGQGPQFIFQYYEKEERGRGNFPDRFSARQFPNYSSELNVNALLLGDSALYLCASSLGWDNSYNEQFFGPGTRLTVL.

The chain joins TRBV19 to TRBJ2-1, with 7 bases matching TRBD2. The germline gives CDR1 LNHDA, CDR2 SQIVND (reference sequence). The junction had 5 bases not matched to a gene; V was cut back by 2 bases and J by 7 bases. The CDR3 contains 14 residues. The CDR3 reads CASSIRRERNEQFF. For the CDR3, the DNA is TGTGCCAGTAGTATAAGGCGGGAGCGGAATGAGCAGTTCTTC.

The V gene is TRBV7-6, the J gene TRBJ2-3, with TRBD2 matching over 7 bases. Germline-derived CDR1 and CDR2 are SGHVS and FNYEAQ. Trimming at V came to 1 base and at J to 2 bases, leaving 6 bases not matched to a gene. The CDR3 length is 16 residues. As DNA, the CDR3 is TGTGCCAGCAGCTTAGGCTGGCGGGGGTACACAGATACGCAGTATTTT. Its translation is CASSLGWRGYTDTQYF.

A single count supports this clone. This chain links TRBV11-2 with TRBJ1-2; perhaps TRBD1 as D (6 bases). This CDR3 comprises 17 residues. Trimming took 9 bases from V and 3 from J, leaving 26 bases between them. Germline lookup yields CDR1 SGHAT and CDR2 FQNNGV. The CDR3 is CASIGRAGVPTYYGYTF. The CDR3 DNA follows: TGTGCCAGTATTGGTAGGGCAGGGGTCCCTACCTACTATGGCTACACCTTC.

This chain connects TRBV5-6 to TRBJ2-3, with TRBD2 matching 7 bases. Germline CDR1 and CDR2: SGHDT and YYEEEE. The CDR3 covers 14 residues. After removal of 3 bases from V and 0 bases from J, the junction contained 1 base not matched to a gene. CDR3: CASSSLASTDTQYF. As DNA, the CDR3 is TGTGCCAGCAGCTCACTAGCGAGCACAGATACGCAGTATTTT.

The J gene is TRBJ2-1, the V gene TRBV6-1; D perhaps matches TRBD1 (6 bases). Trimming left V 5 bases short and J 6 bases short, with 14 bases between. Germline V gene data show CDR1 as MNHNS and CDR2 as SASEGT. The CDR3 loop spans 14 amino acids. This chain's CDR3 is CASSLWTEGNEQFF. The CDR3 region has the DNA TGTGCCAGCAGTTTGTGGACAGAAGGCAATGAGCAGTTCTTC.

The sample holds many counts of this clone. This sequence joins TRBV11-3 and TRBJ2-1, with D possibly TRBD1 on 6 matching bases. This CDR3 has 14 amino acids. The germline gives CDR1 SGHNT, CDR2 YENEEA. V lost 3 bases and J 4 bases, leaving 10 bases between the germline ends. The CDR3 sequence: CASSFSGDYNEQFF. Here the CDR3 DNA reads TGTGCCAGCAGCTTCTCAGGGGATTACAATGAGCAGTTCTTC.

The chain carries TRBV7-9 and TRBJ1-2; D is unclear. The CDR3 covers 14 residues. Trimming took 2 bases from V and 5 from J, leaving 12 bases between them. The germline V gene has CDR1 SEHNR and CDR2 FQNEAQ (reference sequence). The CDR3 here is CASSLPGSLYGYTF. The CDR3 region has the DNA TGTGCCAGCAGCTTACCAGGAAGTCTTTATGGCTACACCTTC.

A word on this clone: Other DNA sequences of this sample code for an identical CDR3. The chain combines TRBV7-9 with TRBJ2-3; perhaps TRBD1 as D (6 bases). V shed 5 bases and J shed 0 bases, with 9 bases lying between them. The CDR3 sequence is 14 residues long. Germline CDR1 SEHNR, CDR2 FQNEAQ (reference sequence). The CDR3 DNA reads as TGTGCCAGCAGCCCCACAGGGAGCACAGATACGCAGTATTTT. Translation: CASSPTGSTDTQYF.

In regard to this clone: Different DNA sequences within this sample yield the same CDR3. The CDR3 protein is CASSIGPGGRETQYF. CDR3 sequence (DNA): TGTGCCAGTAGTATAGGTCCGGGAGGGAGAGAGACCCAGTACTTC. V usage is TRBV19 and J usage is TRBJ2-5, with 8 bases identical to TRBD2. V was clipped by 1 base and J by 4 bases; unmatched bases: 5. Germline V CDR1 and CDR2: LNHDA, SQIVND (reference sequence). This CDR3 has 15 residues.

The chain employs TRBV25-1 and TRBJ2-7, with TRBD1 matching 7 bases. Germline-derived CDR1 and CDR2 are MGHDK and SYGVNS. The CDR3 spans 16 residues. The ends lost 4 bases at V and 2 bases at J; junction bases unmatched: 11. CDR3 sequence: CASSGRLGTATYEQYF. CDR3 DNA: TGTGCCAGCAGTGGCCGCCTCGGGACAGCAACCTACGAGCAGTACTTC.

Turning to this clone: One junction end does not reproduce the germline sequence, and a read error may be involved. The rearrangement uses TRBV11-2 and TRBJ2-3, with a weak D call TRBD1 (5 bases). Germline CDR1 is SGHAT and CDR2 is FQNNGV. This CDR3 spans 13 amino acids. This chain's CDR3 is CASSFVVTGTQYF. The CDR3 DNA sequence: TGTGCCAGCAGCTTCGTAGTCACAGGTACGCAGTATTTT. Filled out from reference TRBV11-2 and TRBJ2-3, the complete variable domain reads EAGVAQSPRYKIIEKRQSVAFWCNPISGHATLYWYQQILGQGPKLLIQFQNNGVVDDSQLPKDRFSAERLKGVDSTLKIQPAKLEDSAVYLCASSFVVTGTQYFGPGTRLTVL.

This chain uses TRBV5-1 with TRBJ1-1, with 9 bases matching TRBD1. Germline V lookup: CDR1 SGHRS, CDR2 YFSETQ. This CDR3 spans 15 amino acids. The J segment lost 0 bases and the V segment lost 4 bases, leaving 4 bases of the junction unmatched. CDR3 amino acids: CASSAGTGMNTEAFF. CDR3 bases: TGCGCCAGCAGCGCGGGGACAGGGATGAACACTGAAGCTTTCTTT.

The chain combines TRBV11-2 with TRBJ2-2, with 7 bases matching TRBD2. CDR1 is SGHAT, CDR2 FQNNGV, per germline. The CDR3 consists of 15 residues. The V and J ends lost 2 bases and 5 bases, in that order; junction bases with no gene match: 5. CDR3 loop: CASSLSSGETGELFF. The CDR3 nucleotides are TGTGCCAGCAGCTTATCTAGCGGAGAGACCGGGGAGCTGTTTTTT.

This clone was observed once. The chain couples TRBV6-6 to TRBJ1-2; maybe TRBD1 (6 bases). With 4 bases removed from V and 0 bases from J, the gap between germline ends came to 12 bases. From germline, CDR1 is MNHNY and CDR2 SVGAGI (reference sequence). This CDR3 has 15 residues. The CDR3 loop reads CASSLHGQPNYGYTF. In nucleotides, the CDR3 is TGTGCCAGCAGTTTGCATGGACAGCCTAACTATGGCTACACCTTC.

This clone has only a few counts. The V and J genes are TRBV19 and TRBJ1-2, with a weak D call TRBD1 (5 bases). CDR3 length: 15 amino acids. V lost 7 bases and J lost 3, with 18 bases in between. CDR1 is LNHDA and CDR2 is SQIVND in the germline V gene (reference sequence). CDR3 amino acids: CASTRRDLEDYGYTF. The CDR3 DNA sequence: TGTGCCAGTACCCGCCGGGACTTAGAGGACTATGGCTACACCTTC.

The rearrangement links TRBV10-2 to TRBJ1-2; D not resolved. Germline V gives CDR1 WSHSY, CDR2 SAAADI. The CDR3 is 15 amino acids. V lost 0 bases and J lost 9, with 17 bases in between. Here the CDR3 DNA reads TGCGCCAGCAGTGAGTCGGCAGCGAGACCGTATAGCTACACCTTC. The encoded protein is CASSESAARPYSYTF.

V usage is TRBV25-1 and J usage is TRBJ2-3; 10 nucleotides agree with TRBD2. CDR1 and CDR2 from the germline V gene are MGHDK and SYGVNS. The CDR3 sequence is 16 residues long. V shed 3 bases and J 4 bases; nucleotides not matched to a gene: 7. CDR3: CASSEGYLAGADTQYF. The CDR3 DNA reads TGTGCCAGCAGTGAGGGATATCTAGCGGGGGCAGATACGCAGTATTTT.

This sequence joins TRBV7-8 and TRBJ1-1, with D perhaps TRBD1 (5 bases). Germline values: CDR1 SGHVS, CDR2 FQNEAQ. The V and J ends lost 2 bases and 6 bases respectively, with 16 bases between them. The CDR3 length is 15 residues. Here the CDR3 reads CASSLMGGVGSEAFF. The CDR3 DNA follows: TGTGCCAGCAGCTTAATGGGAGGGGTTGGATCTGAAGCTTTCTTT.

The chain employs TRBV18 and TRBJ1-1; D may be TRBD1 (6 bases). Germline values: CDR1 KGHSH, CDR2 LQKENI. V lost 3 bases and J 1 base, leaving 18 bases between the germline ends. CDR3 length equals 17 residues. CDR3 in amino acids: CASSPETGVHKNTEAFF. The DNA for the CDR3 is TGTGCCAGCTCACCGGAGACAGGCGTCCATAAGAACACTGAAGCTTTCTTT.